The clone carrying this TCR beta chain came up a few times. Its antigen is unidentified. The data were taken from a study of post-analysis software for immune sequencing data. Losses at the gene ends were 5 bases for V and 5 bases for J; bases not matched to a gene: 8. Germline CDR1 is SGHNT and CDR2 is YENEEA. This CDR3 region has 16 residues. The study's findings and limits: Relative to controls, patients had about 5 TRBV segments at higher frequency, with TRBV5-6, TRBV5-1 and TRBV20-1 among these.

The TCR beta cDNA libraries contained unique molecular identifiers. TCRdb passed the PCR reads through MiXCR, listing each CDR3 protein once. This sample yields hundreds of thousands of distinct CDR3 sequences, of which about 40% are seen a single time; 7.6% belongs to the top ten. This TCR was recovered from a girl aged 2 to 9 with multiple sclerosis. Specimen: blood. The V call is TRBV11-3, the J call TRBJ2-1; TRBD2 aligns across 11 bases. The CDR3: CASSHHSGRADNEQFF. CDR3 bases: TGTGCCAGCAGCCATCATAGCGGGAGGGCCGACAATGAGCAGTTCTTC.